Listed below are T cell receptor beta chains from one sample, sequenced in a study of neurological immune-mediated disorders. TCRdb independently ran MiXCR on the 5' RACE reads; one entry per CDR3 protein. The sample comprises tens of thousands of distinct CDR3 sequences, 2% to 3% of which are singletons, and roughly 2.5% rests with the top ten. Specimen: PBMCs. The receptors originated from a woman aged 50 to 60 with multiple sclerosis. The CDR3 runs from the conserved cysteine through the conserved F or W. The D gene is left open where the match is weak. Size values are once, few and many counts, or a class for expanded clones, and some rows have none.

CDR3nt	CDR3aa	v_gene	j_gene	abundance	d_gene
TGTGCCAGCAGTCTACTAAAGACAGTGAACACTGAAGCTTTCTTT	CASSLLKTVNTEAFF	TRBV28	TRBJ1-1	many	NA
TGTGCCATCAATGGACAGGGATCTAAGCAGTACTTC	CAINGQGSKQYF	TRBV10-3	TRBJ2-7	many	TRBD1
TGTGCCACCACGGAGGCCCCGAACACTGAAGCTTTCTTT	CATTEAPNTEAFF	TRBV24-1	TRBJ1-1	medium-sized	NA
TGTGCCAGCAGCGCTGCGACAGGACGCCAAGAGACCCAGTACTTC	CASSAATGRQETQYF	TRBV9	TRBJ2-5	many	NA
TGTGCCAGCAGCCCCCCGGGATCCTCCTACAATGAGCAGTTCTTC	CASSPPGSSYNEQFF	TRBV6-2/TRBV6-3	TRBJ2-1	many	NA
TGCAGTGCTCGGGGGACTAGCGGCCACAATGAGCAGTTCTTC	CSARGTSGHNEQFF	TRBV20-1	TRBJ2-1	many	TRBD2
TGTGCCAGCAGTGACCGACTAGCGGGTTTCTACGAGCAGTACTTC	CASSDRLAGFYEQYF	TRBV6-5	TRBJ2-7	many	TRBD2
TGTGCCATCAGTGAGTTAGGGGACACTGAAGCTTTCTTT	CAISELGDTEAFF	TRBV10-3	TRBJ1-1	many	NA
TGCGCCAGCAGCTTACCAAATACGACATCGCAGGGTAGCACAGATACGCAGTATTTT	CASSLPNTTSQGSTDTQYF	TRBV5-1	TRBJ2-3	many	NA
TGTGCCAGCAAGGGGACAGGGGGAATCTACGAGCAGTACTTC	CASKGTGGIYEQYF	TRBV6-2/TRBV6-3	TRBJ2-7	medium-sized	TRBD1
TGCGCCAGCAGCTTGGCCCCGCAGTACGCTAATGAAAAACTGTTTTTT	CASSLAPQYANEKLFF	TRBV5-1	TRBJ1-4	many	NA
TGTGCCAGCAAAAAACCGGGTAGTGATGAGCAGTTCTTC	CASKKPGSDEQFF	TRBV2	TRBJ2-1	many	NA
TGCAGCGTTGGGGAAACTAGCAGTTACACAGATACGCAGTATTTT	CSVGETSSYTDTQYF	TRBV29-1	TRBJ2-3	medium-sized	NA
TGTGCCAGCAGCCACTCGGGTAGAACCTACGAGCAGTACTTC	CASSHSGRTYEQYF	TRBV7-2	TRBJ2-7	many	NA
TGTGCCAGCAGCTTAAATCTCGGGGGAAACACCATATATTTT	CASSLNLGGNTIYF	TRBV7-2	TRBJ1-3	many	NA
TGCAGTGCTAGAGTAGTAGCTGAGCAGTTCTTC	CSARVVAEQFF	TRBV20-1	TRBJ2-1	NA	NA
TGCAGTTTTTCCGGGACAGGGGTCTACGAGCAGTACTTC	CSFSGTGVYEQYF	TRBV20-1	TRBJ2-7	many	TRBD1
TGTGCCAGCAGCTTGGCCGGGGGACAGGCTAACTATGGCTACACCTTC	CASSLAGGQANYGYTF	TRBV5-5	TRBJ1-2	NA	TRBD1
TGTGCCAGCAGTTTTAATAGAAGGTATGAGCAGTTCTTC	CASSFNRRYEQFF	TRBV12-3/TRBV12-4	TRBJ2-1	many	NA
TGTGCCAGCAGTGGACGGGGCACCGGGGAGCTGTTTTTT	CASSGRGTGELFF	TRBV2	TRBJ2-2	many	NA
TGTGCCAGCAGCTCAGGGGCCTATGGCTACACCTTC	CASSSGAYGYTF	TRBV3-1	TRBJ1-2	many	NA
TGTGCCAGCAGCTTTAGGGGACAGGGGAGGACTGAAGCTTTCTTT	CASSFRGQGRTEAFF	TRBV7-2	TRBJ1-1	many	TRBD1
TGCGCCAGCAGCCCAGGGGCCCCCTACGAGCAGTACTTC	CASSPGAPYEQYF	TRBV5-1	TRBJ2-7	few	NA
TGCAGTGCCCCCAGAGGATGGGGAGGGTACAATGAGCAGTTCTTC	CSAPRGWGGYNEQFF	TRBV20-1	TRBJ2-1	few	TRBD2
TGCGCCAGCAGCTTACAGGGAAGGAACACTGAAGCTTTCTTT	CASSLQGRNTEAFF	TRBV5-1	TRBJ1-1	many	NA
TGTGCCAGCAGTCGCCGGACAGGGGGATTGAACACTGAAGCTTTCTTT	CASSRRTGGLNTEAFF	TRBV12-3/TRBV12-4	TRBJ1-1	many	TRBD1
TGTGCCAGCAGTTTTAGCTACGAGCAGTACTTC	CASSFSYEQYF	TRBV12-3/TRBV12-4	TRBJ2-7	many	NA
TGTGCCAGCAGCTTAGTGGGACTAGCGAGGGGGGGGCAGTTCTTC	CASSLVGLARGGQFF	TRBV7-3	TRBJ2-1	many	TRBD2
TGCAGCGTTGGAGGACAGAGCTATGGCTACACCTTC	CSVGGQSYGYTF	TRBV29-1	TRBJ1-2	many	NA
TGCAGTGCTAGAGATCAAAGGGGAGGGGGTTATGGCTACACCTTC	CSARDQRGGGYGYTF	TRBV20-1	TRBJ1-2	many	NA
TGCAGTGCTAGTCGGGGGAGCTCCTACAATGAGCAGTTCTTC	CSASRGSSYNEQFF	TRBV20-1	TRBJ2-1	few	NA
TGTGCCAGCAGCGAGGACACCGGGGAGCTGTTTTTT	CASSEDTGELFF	TRBV9	TRBJ2-2	many	NA
TGTGCCAGCACGATCTCTAACTATGGCTACACCTTC	CASTISNYGYTF	TRBV7-2	TRBJ1-2	many	NA
TGCAGCGCCGGACAGGGCACCGAGCAGTACTTC	CSAGQGTEQYF	TRBV29-1	TRBJ2-7	many	TRBD1
TGTGCCAGCAGCCGTCAAGGGGGTGATACGCAGTATTTT	CASSRQGGDTQYF	TRBV12-3/TRBV12-4	TRBJ2-3	many	NA
TGTGCCAGACAGAGGGACTTCACAGATACGCAGTATTTT	CARQRDFTDTQYF	TRBV2	TRBJ2-3	many	NA
TGTGCCAGCAGCAGCAGGGTGAGCACAGATACGCAGTATTTT	CASSSRVSTDTQYF	TRBV7-9	TRBJ2-3	few	NA
TGTGCCAGCAGCGTGTATGACACCAGCTCCTACGAGCAGTACTTC	CASSVYDTSSYEQYF	TRBV9	TRBJ2-7	many	NA
TGTGCCAGCAGCTTAAGTCTATACAATGAGCAGTTCTTC	CASSLSLYNEQFF	TRBV7-6	TRBJ2-1	many	NA
TGCGCCAGCAGCCAAGAGGGGGGACGGTGGCACACTGAAGCTTTCTTT	CASSQEGGRWHTEAFF	TRBV4-3	TRBJ1-1	many	NA
TGTGCCAGCAGCCGACAGGGAGGAGAGACCCAGTACTTC	CASSRQGGETQYF	TRBV7-2	TRBJ2-5	NA	NA
TGTGCCAGCAGTGGATACGGGTTCGAGCAGTACTTC	CASSGYGFEQYF	TRBV2	TRBJ2-7	NA	NA
TGCAGTGCTAGACCTGTTGGGGGGGCCGGAAAACTGTTTTTT	CSARPVGGAGKLFF	TRBV20-1	TRBJ1-4	many	NA